What follows are 2 T cell receptor beta chains derived from one specimen sequenced in a study of CXCR3-negative and CXCR3-positive naive CD8 T cells. 5' RACE that incorporated UMI labels was used to prepare the TRB cDNA libraries. After re-calling the 5' RACE reads, TCRdb lists one entry per CDR3 protein, DNA absent. This sample carries 75,000 to 95,000 distinct CDR3 sequences, with around 1% going to the ten biggest clones. The sequenced sample was naive CXCR3- CD8+ T cells from blood. The subset is: CD45RO-CCR7+CD27+CD95- naive CD8+ T cells lacking CXCR3 (TNR3-). These receptors came from a human donor in good health. Some clones in this sample may be carry-over from other donors' samples.

This chain links TRBV19 with TRBJ2-1; with no DNA, the TCRdb D assignment of TRBD1 cannot be verified. Germline V gene data show CDR1 as LNHDA and CDR2 as SQIVND (reference sequence). CDR3 length: 11 residues. This chain's CDR3 is CASRTGNGQFF. The variable domain in full, completed from reference TRBV19 and TRBJ2-1, reads DGGITQSPKYLFRKEGQNVTLSCEQNLNHDAMYWYRQDPGQGLRLIYYSQIVNDFQKGDIAEGYSVSREKKESFPLTVTSAQKNPTAFYLCASRTGNGQFFGPGTRLTVL.

CDR3 in amino acids: CASSLTATGEDAFF. The genes are TRBV12-3 or TRBV12-4 and TRBJ1-1; no DNA is available, so the TRBD1 call from TCRdb remains unchecked. This CDR3 contains 14 residues.